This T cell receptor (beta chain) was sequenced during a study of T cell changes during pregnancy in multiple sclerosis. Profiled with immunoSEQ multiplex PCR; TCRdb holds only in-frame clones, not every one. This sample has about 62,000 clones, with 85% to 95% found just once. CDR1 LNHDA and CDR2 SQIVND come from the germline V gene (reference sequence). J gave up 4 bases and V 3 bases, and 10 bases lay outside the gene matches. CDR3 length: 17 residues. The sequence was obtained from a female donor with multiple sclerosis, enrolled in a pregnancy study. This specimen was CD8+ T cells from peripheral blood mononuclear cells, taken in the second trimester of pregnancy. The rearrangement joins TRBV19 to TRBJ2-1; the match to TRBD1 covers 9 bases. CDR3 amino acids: CASSMGEGTGIYNEQFF. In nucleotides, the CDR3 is TGTGCCAGTAGTATGGGGGAAGGGACAGGGATTTACAATGAGCAGTTCTTC.